This T cell receptor beta chain came from a study of blood T cell repertoires in COVID-19. Study at large: Samples representing acute and convalescent COVID-19 were sourced from the United States, Italy and Spain. T cells, B-cell-depleted T cells, or PBMCs supplied cDNA or gDNA.

Germline V gives CDR1 SGHVS, CDR2 FQNEAQ. The CDR3 runs 14 residues. The V gene lost 4 bases and the J gene lost 0 bases, with 9 bases spanning the gap. Original methodology: Quantification of nucleated cells was approximated via reference gene primer amplification. Assay: immunoSEQ multiplex PCR; the TCRdb copy retains only in-frame clones and omits some. The D gene and trimming were derived from the DNA, and the V and J assignments and clone size from that table. The data contain 200,000 to 250,000 clones, 70% to 90% of them seen just once; the ten biggest clones take up about an eighth. Sequencing used peripheral blood. The clonotype comes from a woman under 30 who had recovered from COVID-19. The chain links TRBV7-8 to TRBJ2-5, with D perhaps TRBD1 (5 bases). CDR3 in amino acids: CASSSKGYQETQYF. CDR3 bases: TGTGCCAGCAGCTCCAAGGGGTACCAAGAGACCCAGTACTTC.